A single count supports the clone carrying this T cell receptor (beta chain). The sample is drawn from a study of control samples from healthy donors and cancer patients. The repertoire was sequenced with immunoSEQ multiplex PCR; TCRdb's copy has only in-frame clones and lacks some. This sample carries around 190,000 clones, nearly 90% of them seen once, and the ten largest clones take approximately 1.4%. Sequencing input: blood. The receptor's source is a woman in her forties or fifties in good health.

The chain's CDR3 is CAISPLGRGQRETQYF. In DNA, the CDR3 is TGTGCCATCAGTCCCCTAGGCAGGGGACAGAGAGAGACCCAGTACTTC. This chain joins TRBV10-3 and TRBJ2-5, with 7 bases identical to TRBD1. The ends lost 5 bases at V and 4 bases at J; junction bases unmatched: 13. The CDR3 length is 16 residues. The V gene's germline CDR1 is ENHRY and CDR2 SYGVKD.